These 30 T cell receptor beta chains were sequenced from one sample in a study of shared clonotypes between healthy human individuals. This table comes from immunoSEQ multiplex PCR, and its TCRdb copy is limited to in-frame clones, with some not included. The data hold hundreds of thousands of clones, with about 98% observed a single time. CD45RO-negative CD8 cells positively selected for CCR7 made up the naive population, which excluded terminally differentiated effector memory CD45RA+ cells. The sample taken for sequencing was naive CD8+ T cells sorted from blood. The source of these receptors is a man aged 25 to 40 in good health.

V usage is TRBV29-1 and J usage is TRBJ2-1, with 9 bases identical to TRBD1. The CDR3 length is 13 residues. Germline V gives CDR1 SQVTM, CDR2 ANQGSEA. J lost 3 bases, V lost 7 bases, and 4 bases had no gene match. CDR3 DNA: TGCAGCGGCCGGGACAGGGACTACAATGAGCAGTTCTTC. Amino acids: CSGRDRDYNEQFF.

The V gene is TRBV4-3, the J gene TRBJ2-7, with 8 bases that match TRBD1. Germline V gene sequence: CDR1 LGHNA, CDR2 YSLEER. Germline trimming cut 2 bases from V and 0 bases from J; bases unmatched to any gene: 3. The length of the CDR3 is 15 residues. The CDR3 region has the DNA TGCGCCAGCAGCCAAACTACAGGGGGCTCCTACGAGCAGTACTTC. This translates into CASSQTTGGSYEQYF.

The chain employs TRBV11-3 and TRBJ2-7; TRBD2 is a possible D gene (5 bases). CDR1 is SGHNT, CDR2 YENEEA, per germline. CDR3 length equals 12 residues. V was cut by 0 bases and J by 5 bases, with 5 bases left in between. CDR3 DNA sequence: TGTGCCAGCAGCTTAGACGGGGACGAGCAGTACTTC. This translates into CASSLDGDEQYF.

The chain has TRBV5-4 and TRBJ2-7; 7 nucleotides align to TRBD2. The CDR3 consists of 13 residues. With V trimmed by 4 bases and J by 3 bases, 4 bases remained unmatched. Germline CDR1 SGHNT, CDR2 YYREEE (reference sequence). The CDR3 is CASSRGGIYEQYF. The CDR3 coding sequence is TGTGCCAGCAGCCGCGGGGGTATCTACGAGCAGTACTTC. The variable domain in full, completed from reference TRBV5-4 and TRBJ2-7, reads ETGVTQSPTHLIKTRGQQVTLRCSSQSGHNTVSWYQQALGQGPQFIFQYYREEENGRGNFPPRFSGLQFPNYSSELNVNALELDDSALYLCASSRGGIYEQYFGPGTRLTVT.

The V gene is TRBV4-1, the J gene TRBJ1-2; tentative D call: TRBD1 (5 bases). CDR3 length: 13 residues. V was pared by 1 base and J by 6 bases, with 9 bases between. Germline V gives CDR1 MGHRA, CDR2 YSYEKL. CDR3: CASSQARGDGYTF. As DNA, the CDR3 is TGCGCCAGCAGCCAAGCGAGAGGGGATGGCTACACCTTC.

V gene TRBV6-7 combines with J gene TRBJ2-7; 10 nucleotides match TRBD2. Being an ORF, TRBV6-7 has a function that is uncertain. V gave up 7 bases and J gave up 3 bases; unmatched junction bases: 18. This CDR3 region has 18 residues. The CDR3 region is CASNPLLAGEEPLYEQYF. The CDR3 DNA follows: TGTGCCAGCAACCCCCTGCTAGCGGGAGAGGAACCCCTCTACGAGCAGTACTTC.

The gene calls are TRBV2 and TRBJ2-7; D might be TRBD1 (6 bases). The CDR3 loop spans 15 amino acids. Germline CDR1 SNHLY, CDR2 FYNNEI. Between the trimmed V and J ends, which lost 4 bases and 5 bases, there was a span of 18 bases. CDR3 loop: CASSGRQGSLDEQYF. As DNA, the CDR3 is TGTGCCAGCAGTGGACGTCAGGGGAGTTTGGACGAGCAGTACTTC.

This chain links TRBV4-2 with TRBJ2-1; D possibly corresponds to TRBD1 (5 bases). Trimming pared 4 bases from V and 13 bases from J, leaving 23 bases between. CDR1 is LGHNA, CDR2 YNFKEQ, per germline. The CDR3 is 15 residues long. The CDR3 region is CASSPARQVQGKQFF. The CDR3 DNA sequence: TGTGCCAGCAGCCCAGCTCGACAAGTTCAGGGTAAACAGTTCTTC.

The chain couples TRBV25-1 to TRBJ2-2; 7 nucleotides agree with TRBD1. V was pared by 1 base and J by 3 bases, with 5 bases of the junction left unmatched. Germline lookup yields CDR1 MGHDK and CDR2 SYGVNS. This CDR3 region has 16 residues. The CDR3: CASSELTGLDTGELFF. In DNA, the CDR3 is TGTGCCAGCAGTGAATTGACAGGGCTGGACACCGGGGAGCTGTTTTTT.

This clone was recorded a few times. Here the CDR3 reads CASRSGTSGLNEQFF. The CDR3 DNA sequence: TGCGCCAGCAGGTCCGGGACTAGCGGTCTCAATGAGCAGTTCTTC. The chain joins TRBV5-1 to TRBJ2-1, with 11 bases that match TRBD2. V shed 5 bases, J shed 6 bases, and the junction held 7 bases outside the gene matches. Looked up from germline, CDR1 is SGHRS and CDR2 is YFSETQ. CDR3 size: 15 residues.

The chain uses TRBV6-5 and TRBJ2-7; either TRBD1 or TRBD2 may supply D (5 bases each). The germline gives CDR1 MNHEY, CDR2 SVGAGI. The CDR3 sequence is 13 residues long. The germline V and J ends were trimmed by 6 bases and 4 bases, with 13 bases remaining between them. CDR3 in DNA: TGTGCCAGCAGCCCGGGACCCGATTACGAGCAGTACTTC. It yields the protein CASSPGPDYEQYF.

The chain joins TRBV7-9 to TRBJ2-1; possible D gene TRBD2, 5 bases. This CDR3 is 14 amino acids long. Per germline, CDR1 SEHNR and CDR2 FQNEAQ (reference sequence). The V gene lost 4 bases and the J gene lost 3 bases, with 10 bases spanning the gap. The CDR3 protein is CASSSPRDYNEQFF. The CDR3 region has the DNA TGTGCCAGCAGCTCCCCCCGGGACTACAATGAGCAGTTCTTC. Filled out from reference TRBV7-9 and TRBJ2-1, the complete variable domain reads DTGVSQNPRHKITKRGQNVTFRCDPISEHNRLYWYRQTLGQGPEFLTYFQNEAQLEKSRLLSDRFSAERPKGSFSTLEIQRTEQGDSAMYLCASSSPRDYNEQFFGPGTRLTVL.

The chain joins TRBV14 to TRBJ1-4; no firm D call. The CDR3 has 16 amino acids. V lost 5 bases and J 0 bases, leaving 13 bases between the germline ends. CDR1 is SGHDN and CDR2 is FVKESK in the germline V gene. The DNA of the CDR3 is TGTGCCAGCAGCTCCAGGACCGTCGCAACTAATGAAAAACTGTTTTTT. Protein: CASSSRTVATNEKLFF.

This chain joins TRBV7-9 and TRBJ2-7; D may be TRBD2 (5 bases). Germline values: CDR1 SEHNR, CDR2 FQNEAQ (reference sequence). Trimming stripped 4 bases from V and 2 bases from J, with 21 bases between. The CDR3 consists of 17 residues. CDR3 sequence: CASSSRRDPGTAYEQYF. CDR3 DNA: TGTGCCAGCAGCTCCCGCCGGGATCCGGGAACCGCCTACGAGCAGTACTTC.

The chain is built from TRBV25-1 and TRBJ1-2; the match to TRBD1 covers 9 bases. V trimming: 4 bases; J trimming: 7 bases; junction bases outside the gene matches: 4. The germline V gene has CDR1 MGHDK and CDR2 SYGVNS. CDR3 length equals 13 residues. CDR3 in DNA: TGTGCCAGCAGTGTTGGGACAGGGATTGGCTACACCTTC. Translated: CASSVGTGIGYTF.

The table lists this clone with a count of one. The chain recombines TRBV9 with TRBJ2-5, with D tentatively TRBD1 or TRBD2 (5 bases each). V dropped 0 bases and J dropped 5 bases, with 11 bases sitting between them. The CDR3 runs 14 residues. The V gene's germline CDR1 is SGDLS and CDR2 YYNGEE. The CDR3: CASSVGEGLETQYF. CDR3 nucleotides: TGTGCCAGCAGCGTAGGAGAGGGGCTTGAGACCCAGTACTTC. Supplemented by reference TRBV9 and TRBJ2-5, the full variable domain reads DSGVTQTPKHLITATGQRVTLRCSPRSGDLSVYWYQQSLDQGLQFLIQYYNGEERAKGNILERFSAQQFPDLHSELNLSSLELGDSALYFCASSVGEGLETQYFGPGTRLLVL.

The chain recombines TRBV25-1 with TRBJ2-2; 10 nucleotides line up with TRBD2. The CDR3 is 18 amino acids. Per the germline V gene, CDR1 is MGHDK and CDR2 is SYGVNS. J lost 5 bases, V lost 3 bases, and 12 bases had no gene match. The CDR3 nucleotides are TGTGCCAGCAGTGAGCTTTTCCTAGCGGGAGTCGGTACCGGGGAGCTGTTTTTT. Encoded protein: CASSELFLAGVGTGELFF.

The chain recombines TRBV5-5 with TRBJ2-7, with D perhaps matching TRBD1 or TRBD2 (7 bases each). Germline V CDR1 and CDR2: SGHKS, YYEKEE (reference sequence). This CDR3 spans 16 amino acids. V shed 6 bases and J shed 2 bases, with 21 bases lying between them. The CDR3 DNA reads as TGTGCCAGCACTCCGGCGGGGGACAGCGAGCCCTACGAGCAGTACTTC. Translated, it gives CASTPAGDSEPYEQYF.

The J gene is TRBJ2-5, the V gene TRBV11-2, with D unclear. Germline lookup yields CDR1 SGHAT and CDR2 FQNNGV. Deletions cut 2 bases from V and 3 bases from J, with 10 bases between. The CDR3 runs to 14 residues. CDR3 in DNA: TGTGCCAGCAGCTTACAAGGGTTCGAAGAGACCCAGTACTTC. This encodes CASSLQGFEETQYF.

The chain links TRBV6-5 to TRBJ2-7; 10 bases map to TRBD1. The J segment lost 3 bases and the V segment lost 2 bases, leaving 1 base of the junction unmatched. This CDR3 is built from 14 residues. From germline, CDR1 is MNHEY and CDR2 SVGAGI. DNA of the CDR3: TGTGCCAGCAGTTACGGGACAGGGGACTACGAGCAGTACTTC. This gives the protein CASSYGTGDYEQYF.

V is TRBV15 and J is TRBJ2-6; TRBD1 matches 7 bases. Germline CDR1 and CDR2: LNHNV and YYDKDF (reference sequence). Unmatched junction bases numbered 6, after V lost 5 bases and J lost 2 bases. This CDR3 comprises 16 residues. In DNA, the CDR3 is TGTGCCACCAGCGCCTACAGGGGTCCTGGGGCCAACGTCCTGACTTTC. This translates into CATSAYRGPGANVLTF.

V and J are TRBV10-3 and TRBJ2-2; D unresolved. The CDR3 is 13 residues long. Germline V CDR1 and CDR2: ENHRY, SYGVKD. Trimming cost V 3 bases and J 7 bases, with 9 bases left between them. The CDR3 sequence is CAISDPGRGELFF. CDR3 DNA: TGTGCCATCAGTGATCCAGGACGCGGGGAGCTGTTTTTT.

The table lists this clone with a count of one. The rearrangement joins TRBV9 to TRBJ2-7, with no clear D. Trimming took off 4 bases at V and 2 bases at J, with 10 bases between the two ends. Germline V gives CDR1 SGDLS, CDR2 YYNGEE. The CDR3 is 13 amino acids. DNA for the CDR3: TGTGCCAGCAGCCCACCCCGGGCCTACGAGCAGTACTTC. It is translated as CASSPPRAYEQYF.

The chain has TRBV2 and TRBJ2-5; the D gene is possibly TRBD1 (6 bases). Germline lookup yields CDR1 SNHLY and CDR2 FYNNEI. V was shortened by 0 bases and J by 2 bases, with 16 bases between the two germline ends. This CDR3 is built from 17 residues. This chain's CDR3 is CASSEAAGAVGQETQYF. Here the CDR3 DNA reads TGTGCCAGCAGTGAAGCAGCAGGGGCGGTGGGGCAAGAGACCCAGTACTTC. Complete variable domain (other parts from reference TRBV2 and TRBJ2-5): EPEVTQTPSHQVTQMGQEVILRCVPISNHLYFYWYRQILGQKVEFLVSFYNNEISEKSEIFDDQFSVERPDGSNFTLKIRSTKLEDSAMYFCASSEAAGAVGQETQYFGPGTRLLVL.

The CDR3: CASSQGTGEQYF. The CDR3, as DNA: TGTGCCAGCAGCCAGGGGACCGGCGAGCAGTACTTC. This rearrangement joins TRBV14 to TRBJ2-7; possibly TRBD1 or TRBD2 for D (5 bases each). The CDR3 spans 12 residues. V lost 3 bases, J lost 6 bases, and 9 bases lay in between. Germline values: CDR1 SGHDN, CDR2 FVKESK. Full variable domain (missing parts from reference TRBV14 and TRBJ2-7): EAGVTQFPSHSVIEKGQTVTLRCDPISGHDNLYWYRRVMGKEIKFLLHFVKESKQDESGMPNNRFLAERTGGTYSTLKVQPAELEDSGVYFCASSQGTGEQYFGPGTRLTVT.

This clone has only one observation. The gene calls are TRBV28 and TRBJ1-2; 7 nucleotides agree with TRBD1. Germline V gene data show CDR1 as MDHEN and CDR2 as SYDVKM. The J segment lost 11 bases and the V segment lost 4 bases, leaving 10 bases of the junction unmatched. This CDR3 is built from 13 residues. The CDR3, as DNA: TGTGCCAGCAGTTCGACGGGACAGCCGGGATACACCTTC. Its protein is CASSSTGQPGYTF.

The gene calls are TRBV7-6 and TRBJ2-1, with a tentative D call TRBD2 (5 bases). CDR1 and CDR2 from the germline V gene are SGHVS and FNYEAQ. Trimming stripped 2 bases from V and 5 bases from J, with 13 bases between. This CDR3 has 15 residues. The CDR3, as DNA: TGTGCCAGCAGCTTAAACGTAGCGCAGAACAATGAGCAGTTCTTC. This translates into CASSLNVAQNNEQFF.

This clone was detected only once. The J gene is TRBJ2-7, the V gene TRBV29-1; 10 nucleotides match TRBD2. This CDR3 is built from 13 residues. Germline CDR1 is SQVTM and CDR2 is ANQGSEA. The V and J ends lost 6 bases and 2 bases, in that order; junction bases with no gene match: 4. The DNA for the CDR3 is TGCAGCGTGTTTCTAGCGGGAGCCTACGAGCAGTACTTC. This translates into CSVFLAGAYEQYF.

The rearrangement joins TRBV29-1 to TRBJ2-1; no reliable D call. Trimming removed 3 bases at V and 3 bases at J, with 9 bases between. The germline CDR1 and CDR2 sequences are SQVTM and ANQGSEA. CDR3 size: 13 residues. The CDR3 sequence: CSVDSTLYNEQFF. As DNA, the CDR3 is TGCAGCGTTGACTCGACTCTCTACAATGAGCAGTTCTTC.

This sequence joins TRBV9 and TRBJ1-2; 7 positions agree with TRBD1. V was pared by 3 bases and J by 9 bases, with 2 bases of the junction left unmatched. CDR3 length equals 11 residues. Germline loops: CDR1 SGDLS, CDR2 YYNGEE. DNA for the CDR3: TGTGCCAGCAGCGGGACAGGCCGCTACACCTTC. Encoded protein: CASSGTGRYTF.